This TCR beta chain originates from a study of CD8+CD57+ T cells in acquired aplastic anemia. Turning to the study itself: Yields of DNA that came from sorted CD4+ and CD8+ cells averaged approximately 3.5 ug. Study-wide points: Roughly 30 sequences, all CD8+ CDR3, were shared between patients and controls.

Profiles of TCR beta VDJ and CDR3 were generated from a genomic DNA template. TCRdb re-called the reads with MiXCR, one entry per CDR3 protein. This table holds 75,000 to 80,000 distinct CDR3 sequences, less than 85% found once. To note about this clonotype: As yet, its antigen is unknown.

Trimming took 0 bases from V and 0 from J, leaving 9 bases between them. The CDR3 runs to 16 residues. Patients chosen for sequencing had shown CD8+CD57+ cell expansion by flow cytometry. Every one of the patients had aplastic anemia (severe, acquired). Receipt of therapy had not occurred in any patient by the time of blood sampling. The sequenced material came from sorted CD4+, CD8+, or CD8+CD57+ T cells (not recorded which) from PBMCs. The chain joins TRBV6-7 to TRBJ1-5, with D uncertain. TRBV6-7 is marked as an open reading frame, function uncertain. The clonotype was recovered from a human donor with aplastic anemia. Here the CDR3 DNA reads TGTGCCAGCAGTTACTCTTCGGACGTTAGCAATCAGCCCCAGCATTTT. Its protein is CASSYSSDVSNQPQHF.